This T cell receptor beta chain is drawn from a study of blood T cell repertoires in COVID-19. V lost 1 base and J lost 1, with 10 bases in between. The V gene's germline CDR1 is SGDLS and CDR2 YYNGEE. CDR3 size: 15 residues. Sequenced by immunoSEQ multiplex PCR; TCRdb stores in-frame clones only, minus some. In the table there are fewer than 250,000 clones, over 80% of which are singletons. During the 2 weeks before they entered the study, exposed participants had met someone with a PCR-confirmed or clinician-diagnosed COVID-19 case. This chain uses TRBV9 with TRBJ2-3; perhaps TRBD2 as D (5 bases). This sequence was found in a man aged 50 or older who had been exposed to COVID-19. The sequenced sample consisted of PBMCs or T cells enriched from blood (not recorded which). The CDR3 here is CASSVSAGGTDTQYF. The CDR3 DNA reads as TGTGCCAGCAGCGTATCCGCGGGTGGCACAGATACGCAGTATTTT.